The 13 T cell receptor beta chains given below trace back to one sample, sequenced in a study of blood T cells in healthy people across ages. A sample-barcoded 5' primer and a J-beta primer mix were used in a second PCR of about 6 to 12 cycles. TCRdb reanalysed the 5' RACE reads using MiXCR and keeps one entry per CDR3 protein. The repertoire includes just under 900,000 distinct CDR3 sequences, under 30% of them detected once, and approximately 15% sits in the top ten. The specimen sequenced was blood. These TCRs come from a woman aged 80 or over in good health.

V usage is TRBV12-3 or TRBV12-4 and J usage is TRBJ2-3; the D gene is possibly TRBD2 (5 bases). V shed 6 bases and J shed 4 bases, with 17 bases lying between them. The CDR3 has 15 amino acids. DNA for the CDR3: TGTGCCAGCAGCGTCGACGGGATGAGTCCAGATACGCAGTATTTT. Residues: CASSVDGMSPDTQYF.

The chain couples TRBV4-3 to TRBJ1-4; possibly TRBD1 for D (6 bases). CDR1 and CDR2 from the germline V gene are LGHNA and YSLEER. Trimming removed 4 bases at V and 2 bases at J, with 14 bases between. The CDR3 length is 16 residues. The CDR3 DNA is TGCGCCAGCAGCCTTTCGCCGGGACATACTAATGAAAAACTGTTTTTT. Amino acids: CASSLSPGHTNEKLFF.

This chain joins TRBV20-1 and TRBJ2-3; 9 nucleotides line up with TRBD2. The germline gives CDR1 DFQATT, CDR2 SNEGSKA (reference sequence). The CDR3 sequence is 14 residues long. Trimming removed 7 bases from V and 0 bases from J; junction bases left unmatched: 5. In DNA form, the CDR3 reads TGCAGTGGATCCAGCGGGGGGAGCACAGATACGCAGTATTTT. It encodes CSGSSGGSTDTQYF.

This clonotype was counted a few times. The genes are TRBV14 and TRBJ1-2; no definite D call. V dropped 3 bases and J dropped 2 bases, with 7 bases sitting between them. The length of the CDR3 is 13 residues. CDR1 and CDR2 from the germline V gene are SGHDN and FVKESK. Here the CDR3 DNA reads TGTGCCAGCAGCCAGGTCAACAACTATGGCTACACCTTC. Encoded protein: CASSQVNNYGYTF.

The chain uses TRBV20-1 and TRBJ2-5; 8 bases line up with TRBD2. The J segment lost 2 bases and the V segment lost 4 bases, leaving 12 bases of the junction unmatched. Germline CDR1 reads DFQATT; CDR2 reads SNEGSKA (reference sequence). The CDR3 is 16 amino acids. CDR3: CSAMSGGPGRQETQYF. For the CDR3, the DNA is TGCAGTGCTATGAGCGGGGGACCTGGTAGGCAAGAGACCCAGTACTTC.

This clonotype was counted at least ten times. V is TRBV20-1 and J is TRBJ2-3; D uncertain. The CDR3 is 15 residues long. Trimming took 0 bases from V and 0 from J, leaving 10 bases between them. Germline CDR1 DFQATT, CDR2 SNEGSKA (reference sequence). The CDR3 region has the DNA TGCAGTGCTAGAGATTCCTCATCCAGCACAGATACGCAGTATTTT. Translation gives CSARDSSSSTDTQYF.

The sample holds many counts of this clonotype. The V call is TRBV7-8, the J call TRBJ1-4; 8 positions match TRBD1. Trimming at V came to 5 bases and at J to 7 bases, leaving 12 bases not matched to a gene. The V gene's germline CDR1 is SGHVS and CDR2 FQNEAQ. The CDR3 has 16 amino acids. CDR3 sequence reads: CASSLLDGQGGEKLFF. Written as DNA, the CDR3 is TGTGCCAGCAGCCTCCTCGATGGACAGGGAGGTGAAAAACTGTTTTTT.

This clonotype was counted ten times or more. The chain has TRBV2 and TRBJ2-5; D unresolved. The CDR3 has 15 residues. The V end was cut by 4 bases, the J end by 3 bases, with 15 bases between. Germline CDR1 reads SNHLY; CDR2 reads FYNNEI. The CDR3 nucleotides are TGTGCCAGCAGTGGGACCCTTTGGGGTGAAGAGACCCAGTACTTC. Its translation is CASSGTLWGEETQYF.

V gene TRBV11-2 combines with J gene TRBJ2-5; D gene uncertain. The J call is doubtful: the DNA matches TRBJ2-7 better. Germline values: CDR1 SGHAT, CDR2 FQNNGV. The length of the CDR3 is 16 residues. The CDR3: CASSPGLNGISSEQYF. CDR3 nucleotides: TGTGCCAGCAGCCCGGGCTTAAACGGAATTTCGTCCGAGCAGTACTTC.

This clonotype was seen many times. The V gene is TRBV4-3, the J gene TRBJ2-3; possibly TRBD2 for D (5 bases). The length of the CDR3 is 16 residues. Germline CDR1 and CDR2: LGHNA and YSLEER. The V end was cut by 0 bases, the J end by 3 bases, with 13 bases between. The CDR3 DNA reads TGCGCCAGCAGCCAAGATCAACTAGTCAGTACAGATACGCAGTATTTT. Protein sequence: CASSQDQLVSTDTQYF.

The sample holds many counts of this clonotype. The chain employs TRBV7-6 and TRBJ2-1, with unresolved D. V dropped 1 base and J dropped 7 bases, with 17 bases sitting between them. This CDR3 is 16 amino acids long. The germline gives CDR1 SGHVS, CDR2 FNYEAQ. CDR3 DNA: TGTGCCAGCAGCTTAGGGCAAACGGTATGGGGTAATGAGCAGTTCTTC. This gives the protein CASSLGQTVWGNEQFF.

CDR3 sequence (DNA): TGTGCCAGCAGTTCCTCCGGGGACAGGCCCCACAATGAGCAGTACTTC. Amino acids: CASSSSGDRPHNEQYF. The gene calls are TRBV6-2 or TRBV6-3 and TRBJ2-5, with 8 nucleotides matching TRBD1. This CDR3 contains 16 residues. With V trimmed by 4 bases and J by 11 bases, 18 bases remained unmatched. Germline CDR1 reads MNHEY; CDR2 reads SVGEGT.

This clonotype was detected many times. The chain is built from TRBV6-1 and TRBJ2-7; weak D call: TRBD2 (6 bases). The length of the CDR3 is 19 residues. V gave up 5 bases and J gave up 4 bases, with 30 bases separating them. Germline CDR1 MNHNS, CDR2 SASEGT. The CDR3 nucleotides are TGTGCCAGCAGTCCCCCATTACTCCCATTAATAGGGAGCGGGTACGAGCAGTACTTC. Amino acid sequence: CASSPPLLPLIGSGYEQYF.